This T cell receptor beta chain was observed in a study of T cells in Graves' hyperthyroidism and ophthalmopathy. To note about this clonotype: The target antigen is unknown.

J was trimmed by 1 base and V by 10 bases; bases with no gene match: 6. The CDR3 is 13 amino acids. Germline V gene lookup returns CDR1 MNHEY and CDR2 SVGAGI. Amplification of TCR beta CDR3 regions was performed using RNA transcripts as template. Using the HTBI primer set, a first-round RT-PCR was run on the TCR CDR3. One entry per CDR3 protein results from TCRdb running MiXCR on the multiplex PCR reads. The table includes hundreds of thousands of distinct CDR3 sequences, around a third detected once. Study-wide results and caveats: The model's output predicted ophthalmopathy at a median of 6.5 months prior to onset.

The authors deemed Graves' hyperthyroidism stable absent ophthalmopathy progression within 18 months. Uncontrolled infections, other autoimmune diseases, pregnancy or lactation led to exclusion of patients. The PBMCs were sourced from fresh peripheral blood (about 9.7 ml). The receptor was derived from a woman between 35 and 50 years old with Graves' hyperthyroidism. This chain uses TRBV6-5 with TRBJ2-5; 7 bases fit TRBD1. The sequencing sample was made of blood. DNA for the CDR3: TGTGCCATCCAGGGGGTTGGCCAAGAGACCCAGTACTTC. As protein: CAIQGVGQETQYF.